The clone carrying this TCR beta chain was found a few times. No antigen is known for it. The V and J ends lost 6 bases and 2 bases respectively, with 8 bases between them. CDR1 and CDR2 from the germline V gene are MNHEY and SMNVEV (reference sequence). This CDR3 has 13 amino acids. Terminally differentiated effector memory CD45RA+ cells were left out of the naive CD8 fraction, which was CD45RO-negative and positively selected for CCR7. Among the donors, all were Caucasian adults who lived in Nashville, Tennessee. This sample stems from a study of shared clonotypes between healthy human individuals. General study results and limits: Memory subsets generally showed smaller estimated richness than naive subsets did. Sorted-subset samples were not fully sequenced, rarefaction indicated. An anticipated effect of sequencing depth on clonotype sharing among donors was recognized.

This table comes from immunoSEQ multiplex PCR, and its TCRdb copy is limited to in-frame clones, with some not included. This table has approximately 2,200,000 clones, approximately 94% appearing once. Specimen: naive CD8+ T cells from PBMCs. The rearrangement joins TRBV27 to TRBJ1-5, with a tentative D call TRBD1 (5 bases). This receptor was obtained from a man aged 18 to 35 in good health. Some clones in this sample may be carry-over from other donors' samples. In nucleotides, the CDR3 is TGTGCCAGCAGGTCGACAGGCAATCAGCCCCAGCATTTT. This gives the protein CASRSTGNQPQHF.